The 20 T cell receptor beta chains in this list originate from one sample, sequenced in a study of blood T cell repertoires in COVID-19. Generated by immunoSEQ multiplex PCR, the TCRdb table keeps only in-frame clones and is missing some. The sample lists about 400,000 clones, 88% seen once, with around 1.9% in the top ten. Sequenced input: PBMCs or T cells enriched from blood (not recorded which). The receptors stem from a woman aged 35 to 49 with acute COVID-19.

The CDR3 nucleotides are TGTGCCAGCTCACCCAATCCCGGGACAGGACACGGCTACACCTTC. It is translated as CASSPNPGTGHGYTF. The chain employs TRBV18 and TRBJ1-2, with 8 positions matching TRBD1. Germline CDR1 reads KGHSH; CDR2 reads LQKENI. J gave up 8 bases and V 3 bases, and 11 bases lay outside the gene matches. CDR3 length equals 15 residues.

V usage is TRBV11-2 and J usage is TRBJ1-1; TRBD1 matches 8 bases. The germline V gene has CDR1 SGHAT and CDR2 FQNNGV. The CDR3 contains 17 residues. V lost 4 bases, J lost 4 bases, and 14 bases stayed unmatched. In nucleotides, the CDR3 is TGTGCCAGCAGCTCCCGGGACAGGAGGCGGTTTGGCACTGAAGCTTTCTTT. Translation: CASSSRDRRRFGTEAFF.

On this clone itself: The sample contains more than one DNA sequence encoding this CDR3. V is TRBV3-1 (or the pseudogene TRBV3-2) and J is TRBJ2-7; D is uncertain. The V gene's germline CDR1 is LGHDT and CDR2 YNNKEL (reference sequence). The germline V and J ends were trimmed by 5 bases and 2 bases, with 4 bases remaining between them. The CDR3 has 11 residues. CDR3 in amino acids: CASSTTYEQYF. Written as DNA, the CDR3 is TGTGCCAGCAGCACTACCTACGAGCAGTACTTC.

This clone turned up a few times. The chain links TRBV15 to TRBJ1-2; D possibly corresponds to TRBD1 (6 bases). The germline gives CDR1 LNHNV, CDR2 YYDKDF (reference sequence). The CDR3 covers 14 residues. V lost 4 bases to trimming and J lost 4 bases, with 13 bases between them. The CDR3 region has the DNA TGTGCCACCAGCATACAGGGTCCCGGCTATGGCTACACCTTC. Translation gives CATSIQGPGYGYTF.

The chain carries TRBV7-8 and TRBJ2-7; 8 bases agree with TRBD1. Unmatched junction bases numbered 8, after V lost 4 bases and J lost 6 bases. This CDR3 spans 14 amino acids. CDR1 is SGHVS, CDR2 FQNEAQ, per germline. DNA of the CDR3: TGTGCCAGCAGCTCCCTGACAGGGGCCCTCGAGCAGTACTTC. It codes for CASSSLTGALEQYF.

V gene TRBV30 combines with J gene TRBJ1-1; a weak D match, TRBD1 (5 bases). Germline V gene sequence: CDR1 GTSNPN, CDR2 SVGIG (reference sequence). The V end was cut by 1 base, the J end by 5 bases, with 14 bases between. The CDR3 runs to 14 residues. DNA for the CDR3: TGTGCCTGGAGTGAGGGGCAGTACTTAACTGAAGCTTTCTTT. It yields the protein CAWSEGQYLTEAFF.

The V gene is TRBV5-5, the J gene TRBJ2-5; 8 bases line up with TRBD2. In germline, CDR1 is SGHKS, CDR2 YYEKEE (reference sequence). The CDR3 length is 14 residues. The J segment lost 5 bases and the V segment lost 7 bases, leaving 10 bases of the junction unmatched. The CDR3 DNA is TGTGCCAGCGGTGGCGCGGGGGGCAGGGAGACCCAGTACTTC. Amino acids: CASGGAGGRETQYF.

The chain uses TRBV12-3 or TRBV12-4 and TRBJ2-3, with TRBD1 matching over 7 bases. V gave up 6 bases and J gave up 6 bases; unmatched junction bases: 3. This CDR3 comprises 12 residues. The CDR3 spells CASSKTGDTQYF. The CDR3 coding sequence is TGTGCCAGCAGCAAGACAGGGGATACGCAGTATTTT.

The rearrangement links TRBV4-1 to TRBJ1-4; no definite D call. Between the trimmed V and J ends, which lost 4 bases and 8 bases, there was a span of 11 bases. The CDR3 consists of 13 residues. CDR1 is MGHRA and CDR2 is YSYEKL in the germline V gene. The DNA for the CDR3 is TGCGCCAGCAGCCTGGTCGGGAAGGAAAAACTGTTTTTT. Translation gives CASSLVGKEKLFF.

This clone was seen only a few times. V usage is TRBV2 and J usage is TRBJ2-7, with TRBD2 as a possible D gene (6 bases). Germline V gene data show CDR1 as SNHLY and CDR2 as FYNNEI. Trimming pared 2 bases from V and 2 bases from J, leaving 10 bases between. The CDR3 has 14 residues. As DNA, the CDR3 is TGTGCCAGCAGTGAAAGTGGCGGGGCCTACGAGCAGTACTTC. Its translation is CASSESGGAYEQYF.

The chain is built from TRBV3-1 (or the pseudogene TRBV3-2) and TRBJ1-2; TRBD1 matches 7 bases. Germline loops: CDR1 LGHDT, CDR2 YNNKEL (reference sequence). The V gene end was trimmed by 4 bases and the J gene end by 4 bases; junction bases not matched to a gene: 3. CDR3 length: 13 amino acids. The DNA for the CDR3 is TGTGCCAGCAGCCTGGGACAGATCTATGGCTACACCTTC. It specifies CASSLGQIYGYTF.

V gene TRBV9 combines with J gene TRBJ2-1; the D gene is possibly TRBD1 (6 bases). The ends were cut back, 2 bases at V and 8 bases at J, with 17 bases in the middle. Per germline, CDR1 SGDLS and CDR2 YYNGEE. This CDR3 is 15 amino acids long. The CDR3 nucleotides are TGTGCCAGCAGCGTCGGGGTACAGGGCACCCATGAGCAGTTCTTC. Translation gives CASSVGVQGTHEQFF.

The chain is built from TRBV6-1 and TRBJ1-2; 9 nucleotides align to TRBD1. J gave up 7 bases and V 6 bases, and 18 bases lay outside the gene matches. Germline V gives CDR1 MNHNS, CDR2 SASEGT. The CDR3 contains 17 residues. Here the CDR3 reads CASRELGPGQGSRGYTF. CDR3 DNA: TGTGCCAGCAGGGAATTAGGACCGGGACAGGGTTCTCGTGGCTACACCTTC.

The V call is TRBV2, the J call TRBJ2-7, with 10 bases lining up with TRBD1. Looked up from germline, CDR1 is SNHLY and CDR2 is FYNNEI. Germline trimming cut 7 bases from V and 2 bases from J; bases unmatched to any gene: 8. There are 15 residues in the CDR3. The CDR3 DNA is TGTGCCAGCATCTTCCGGGACAGGGGTACCTACGAGCAGTACTTC. It translates to CASIFRDRGTYEQYF. The complete variable domain, with remaining parts taken from reference TRBV2 and TRBJ2-7, reads EPEVTQTPSHQVTQMGQEVILRCVPISNHLYFYWYRQILGQKVEFLVSFYNNEISEKSEIFDDQFSVERPDGSNFTLKIRSTKLEDSAMYFCASIFRDRGTYEQYFGPGTRLTVT.

V gene TRBV25-1 combines with J gene TRBJ1-2; D gene ambiguous. The ends were cut back, 4 bases at V and 3 bases at J, with 9 bases in the middle. Germline V gene sequence: CDR1 MGHDK, CDR2 SYGVNS. The length of the CDR3 is 13 residues. The CDR3 region is CASSALVHYGYTF. The CDR3 DNA reads TGTGCCAGCAGTGCCCTAGTCCACTATGGCTACACCTTC.

Note on this clone: The identical CDR3 is also encoded by other nucleotide sequences in the sample. The gene calls are TRBV5-1 and TRBJ2-7; D remains ambiguous. The V gene's germline CDR1 is SGHRS and CDR2 YFSETQ. CDR3 length: 12 residues. V was shortened by 0 bases and J by 1 base, with 2 bases between the two germline ends. CDR3 loop: CASSLASYEQYF. Here the CDR3 DNA reads TGCGCCAGCAGCTTGGCATCCTACGAGCAGTACTTC.

CDR3 loop: CASSTDRVGGYTF. The CDR3 DNA reads TGTGCCAGCTCCACGGACAGGGTAGGCGGCTACACCTTC. The chain recombines TRBV18 with TRBJ1-2; TRBD1 aligns across 8 bases. CDR1 KGHSH and CDR2 LQKENI come from the germline V gene. V was clipped by 6 bases and J by 8 bases; unmatched bases: 8. The CDR3 contains 13 residues.

The chain has TRBV9 and TRBJ2-6, with D uncertain. Germline values: CDR1 SGDLS, CDR2 YYNGEE. This CDR3 is built from 19 residues. V was trimmed by 4 bases and J by 0 bases, leaving 20 bases between them. Written as DNA, the CDR3 is TGTGCCAGCAGCCACCCATCGGAATCCCAGGCCTCTGGGGCCAACGTCCTGACTTTC. Encoded protein: CASSHPSESQASGANVLTF.

The gene calls are TRBV6-5 and TRBJ1-1; TRBD1 matches at 7 bases. Germline V gene lookup returns CDR1 MNHEY and CDR2 SVGAGI. CDR3 length equals 14 residues. The V gene end was trimmed by 1 base and the J gene end by 6 bases; junction bases not matched to a gene: 5. The DNA for the CDR3 is TGTGCCAGCAGTTACTACACGACAGGGTCTGAAGCTTTCTTT. Residues: CASSYYTTGSEAFF.

The rearrangement links TRBV11-2 to TRBJ2-5, with no clear D. There are 14 residues in the CDR3. CDR1 is SGHAT, CDR2 FQNNGV, per germline. V lost 1 base to trimming and J lost 5 bases, with 11 bases between them. The CDR3 protein is CASSLVVSTETQYF. CDR3 nucleotides: TGTGCCAGCAGCTTAGTTGTTAGTACGGAGACCCAGTACTTC.